These T cell receptor beta chains were read from a single sample in a study of patients and donors after allogeneic stem cell transplantation. Each CDR3 protein gets one entry after TCRdb re-called the RT-PCR reads with MiXCR. The table includes around 150,000 distinct CDR3 sequences, over 30% detected once. The sequenced sample was blood, either unsorted or a sorted T cell fraction (not recorded which). These receptors all stem from a human donor who was either an allogeneic HSCT recipient or a stem cell or donor lymphocyte infusion donor (not recorded which). It is not recorded whose cells these are; they may come from a transplant donor. Both conserved end residues are part of each CDR3. Each record gives: clone size, J gene, D gene, V gene, CDR3 DNA, CDR3 protein. The D gene is left open where the match is weak. Only part of the rows carry a size: once, few, many, or a class if the clone is expanded.

few TRBJ1-4 TRBD1 TRBV12-3/TRBV12-4 TGTGCCAGCAGTTGGGACAGAGCTAATGAAAAACTGTTTTTT CASSWDRANEKLFF
few TRBJ2-3 . TRBV25-1 TGTGCCAGCAGCGGTGGGCCCCCGGGACATGGCACAGATACGCAGTATTTT CASSGGPPGHGTDTQYF
few TRBJ1-6 . TRBV10-3 TGTGCCATCAGCCGTGACAGTGCCGCAGGTTCACCCCTCCACTTT CAISRDSAAGSPLHF
many TRBJ1-1 . TRBV5-1 TGCGCCAGCAGCCCTACGTGGGGAAGGGTTTGGACCACTGAAGCTTTCTTT CASSPTWGRVWTTEAFF
few TRBJ1-2 TRBD1 TRBV29-1 TGCAGCGTCGAGGGAACCGGGACAGTCCGCTATGGCTACACCTTC CSVEGTGTVRYGYTF
few TRBJ1-5 . TRBV20-1 TGCAGTGCTAGAGGCTTGGGAGAGCCCCAGCATTTT CSARGLGEPQHF
few TRBJ2-3 . TRBV7-3 TGTGCCAGCAGCTTAGTCGGCGGCGGCACAGATACGCAGTATTTT CASSLVGGGTDTQYF
. TRBJ1-4 . TRBV20-1 TGCAGTGCTAGAGATCCCGTAAATCAGGAGTTTAATGAAAAACTGTTTTTT CSARDPVNQEFNEKLFF
. TRBJ1-1 . TRBV29-1 TGCAGCGTAGCGGGACGGTTGAACACTGAAGCTTTCTTT CSVAGRLNTEAFF
few TRBJ2-3 TRBD2 TRBV6-5 TGTGCCAGCAGTCCACCCCGACTAGCGGGGGGGAGCACAGATACGCAGTATTTT CASSPPRLAGGSTDTQYF
. TRBJ2-2 . TRBV12-3/TRBV12-4 TGTGCCAGCAGCACCGACCCAGGGGAGCTGTTTTTT CASSTDPGELFF
. TRBJ1-6 TRBD1 TRBV6-5 TGTGCCAGCAGTTACTCAGGGACAGGGACCTATAATTCACCCCTCCACTTT CASSYSGTGTYNSPLHF
few TRBJ1-2 . TRBV12-3/TRBV12-4 TGTGCCAGCAGTCCTGGGAGGAACTATGGCTACACCTTC CASSPGRNYGYTF
few TRBJ2-3 . TRBV12-3/TRBV12-4 TGTGCCAGCAGTTTACAAGAAGCTAGCACAGATACGCAGTATTTT CASSLQEASTDTQYF
. TRBJ2-2 . TRBV28 TGTGCCAGCAGCCTTATGGGACTTACCGGGGAGCTGTTTTTT CASSLMGLTGELFF
. TRBJ1-5 . TRBV20-1 TGCAGTGCTTCCCTCGGCTCCTATAGCAATCAGCCCCAGCATTTT CSASLGSYSNQPQHF
few TRBJ2-3 . TRBV28 TGTGCCAGCCTGAGGGACCAATACACAGATACGCAGTATTTT CASLRDQYTDTQYF
. TRBJ2-3 TRBD2 TRBV6-5 TGTGCCAGCAGTTCCGGGGGGTACTTCACAGATACGCAGTATTTT CASSSGGYFTDTQYF
. TRBJ2-1 . TRBV18 TGTGCCAGCTCACCACAAAGGGGCACTTACAATGAGCAGTTCTTC CASSPQRGTYNEQFF
. TRBJ2-7 TRBD2 TRBV4-3 TGCGCCAGCAGCCTGAAGACTAGCGGGGGTCCATACGAGCAGTACTTC CASSLKTSGGPYEQYF
few TRBJ2-2 . TRBV29-1 TGCAGCGTTGGACAGAGCGTTAACACCGGGGAGCTGTTTTTT CSVGQSVNTGELFF
. TRBJ1-4 TRBD1 TRBV5-1 TGCGCCAGCAGCTTCACCGGTAAGACAGGGTGGAATGAAAAACTGTTTTTT CASSFTGKTGWNEKLFF
few TRBJ2-3 TRBD2 TRBV4-3 TGCGCCAGCAGCCAAGATACGGGACTAGCGTCAGATACGCAGTATTTT CASSQDTGLASDTQYF
few TRBJ1-2 . TRBV5-1 TGCGCCAGCAGCCTTACCCTAGGCGAGAACTATGGCTACACCTTC CASSLTLGENYGYTF
few TRBJ1-5 TRBD1 TRBV12-3/TRBV12-4 TGTGCCAGCATCCCGACAGGGGGCAGAGTGCGTCAGCCCCAGCATTTT CASIPTGGRVRQPQHF
few TRBJ1-6 . TRBV24-1 TGTGCCACCAGCGACGGGGCCAGCTATAATTCACCCCTCCACTTT CATSDGASYNSPLHF
. TRBJ2-1 TRBD1 TRBV28 TGTGCCAGCAGTTTTGACGGACAGGGTACTAATGAGCAGTTCTTC CASSFDGQGTNEQFF
. TRBJ2-1 TRBD1 TRBV6-5 TGTGCCAGCAGTTACTCCCCTAGACAGGGCAATGAGCAGTTCTTC CASSYSPRQGNEQFF
. TRBJ1-3 . TRBV3-1 TGTGCCAGCAGCCAAGAGTGGGGCAGTGGAAACACCATATATTTT CASSQEWGSGNTIYF
. TRBJ2-1 . TRBV7-2 TGTGCCAGCAGCTTATCAGGGAGGAATGAGCAGTTCTTC CASSLSGRNEQFF
once TRBJ2-2 . TRBV29-1 TGCAGCGTTCCAGGAGGGGCGGCGAACACCGGGGAGCTGTTTTTT CSVPGGAANTGELFF
. TRBJ1-5 . TRBV5-5 TGTGCCAGCAGCTCTTCTGGTGATAGCAATCAGCCCCAGCATTTT CASSSSGDSNQPQHF
. TRBJ1-2 TRBD1 TRBV5-1 TGCGCCAGCAGCTTGGGAGGCGGGACAGTCTATGGCTACACCTTC CASSLGGGTVYGYTF
few TRBJ1-1 TRBD1 TRBV7-2 TGTGCCAGCAGCCCCCACAGGGGAACGAACACTGAAGCTTTCTTT CASSPHRGTNTEAFF
few TRBJ2-3 TRBD2 TRBV3-1 TGTGCCAGCAGCCAAGATCTGTCGGCGGGGGGCAGTACGCAGTATTTT CASSQDLSAGGSTQYF
. TRBJ2-7 TRBD1 TRBV5-5 TGTGCCAGCAGCTCGCCGGACAGGGGCCTGGACGAGCAGTACTTC CASSSPDRGLDEQYF
few TRBJ1-1 . TRBV14 TGTGCCAGCAGCCACATGGACAGCCTCTTCTTGAACACTGAAGCTTTCTTT CASSHMDSLFLNTEAFF
few TRBJ1-1 TRBD1 TRBV5-1 TGCGCCAGCCGCCCGACAGGGTACACTGAAGCTTTCTTT CASRPTGYTEAFF
. TRBJ2-2 . TRBV6-1 TGTGCCAGCAGTGACTTTCGTCCCCCCGGGGAGCTGTTTTTT CASSDFRPPGELFF
few TRBJ1-2 . TRBV29-1 TGCAGCGTTCCCCGGCGGGGTGGCTACACCTTC CSVPRRGGYTF
few TRBJ2-5 . TRBV12-3/TRBV12-4 TGTGCCAGCATTTCCTCCCGGTTAGAGGAGACCCAGTACTTC CASISSRLEETQYF
. TRBJ2-3 . TRBV7-2 TGTGCCAGCAGCTTGGGGCGAGGGACAGATACGCAGTATTTT CASSLGRGTDTQYF
few TRBJ1-5 . TRBV12-3/TRBV12-4 TGTGCCAGCAGTCAGGGTATGCGCAATCAGCCCCAGCATTTT CASSQGMRNQPQHF
. TRBJ2-1 . TRBV12-3/TRBV12-4 TGTGCCAGCAGTTTAGCGGGCCCAGGTTACAATGAGCAGTTCTTC CASSLAGPGYNEQFF
few TRBJ1-6 . TRBV28 TGTGCCAGCAGTTTCCAGGAGAATTCACCCCTCCACTTT CASSFQENSPLHF